This TCR beta chain was captured by sequencing in a study of cytomegalovirus exposure and HLA in healthy donors. Study outcomes and limitations: The dataset shows that most TCR sequences were rare, while some public TCRs occurred in many donors.

This clone was counted a single time. What it binds is not known. The CDR3 runs 13 residues. V lost 4 bases, J lost 13 bases, and 16 bases lay in between. Germline V gene sequence: CDR1 MGHRA, CDR2 YSYEKL. This table comes from immunoSEQ multiplex PCR, and its TCRdb copy is limited to in-frame clones, with some not included. The table includes a few hundred thousand clones, approximately 80% detected once. The V and J genes are TRBV4-1 and TRBJ1-4, with TRBD1 as a possible D gene (5 bases). The clonotype was recovered from a woman aged 25-40 years in good health and CMV-seropositive. Material: PBMCs. The CDR3 DNA is TGCGCCAGCAGCCGGTCTCAGGGTCCTGGACTGTTTTTT. It specifies CASSRSQGPGLFF.